What follows is one T cell receptor (beta chain) and its context. Its antigen is not known. The entry originates in a study of T cell repertoires in cytomegalovirus infection. Study-level information: CMV epitopes, recently identified HLA-C-restricted and well-studied HLA-B-restricted, were used. A matching HLA type, together with CMV infection, was signaled by public TCR beta signatures. Study outcomes and limitations: Individuals carrying CMV plus the relevant HLA were identified by cumulative frequency of public TCR beta families. HLA-C-restricted CMV-specific TCR beta clonotypes were dominant in the ex vivo response.

This CDR3 comprises 14 residues. CDR1 and CDR2 (germline): SEHNR, FQNEAQ (reference sequence). Trimming cost V 5 bases and J 5 bases, with 15 bases left between them. From the reads, TCRdb called clonotypes with MiXCR, one entry per CDR3 protein. The sample carries fewer than 1,000,000 distinct CDR3 sequences, approximately 31% recorded once. The specimen was cultured CD8+ T cells from PBMCs, collected from culture after CMV antigen stimulation. The V call is TRBV7-9, the J call TRBJ2-5; D remains ambiguous. This TCR was recovered from a human donor in good health (CMV status not recorded). Some clones in this sample may be carry-over from other donors' samples. CDR3 bases: TGTGCCAGCAGCCCCCCCGTTGGCCGCGAGACCCAGTACTTC. It codes for CASSPPVGRETQYF.